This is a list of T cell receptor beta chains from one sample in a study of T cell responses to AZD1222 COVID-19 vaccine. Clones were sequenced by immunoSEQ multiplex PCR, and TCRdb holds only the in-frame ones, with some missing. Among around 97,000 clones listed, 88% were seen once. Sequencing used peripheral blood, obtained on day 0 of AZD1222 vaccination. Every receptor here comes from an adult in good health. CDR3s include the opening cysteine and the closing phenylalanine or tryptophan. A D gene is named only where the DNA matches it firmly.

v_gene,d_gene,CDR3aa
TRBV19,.,CASCMPSSQNIQYF
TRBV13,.,CASSLVGALGSKNIQYF
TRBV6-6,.,CATQMVNSPLHF
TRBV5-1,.,CASSLWARGLTDGHEQYF
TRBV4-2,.,CASSLWVLYEQYF
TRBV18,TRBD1,CASSFGTGNSGANVLTF
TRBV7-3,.,CASSLTVISSYNEQFF
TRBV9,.,CASSVGGGTPGDTQYF
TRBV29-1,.,CSANPWDIEAFF
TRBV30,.,CAWSPNGYSDNSPLHF
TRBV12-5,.,CASGFPSGNYGYTF
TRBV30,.,CAWSVARRQPQHF
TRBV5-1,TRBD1,CASSPTGVAGNTIYF
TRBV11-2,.,CASSFRGGYTF
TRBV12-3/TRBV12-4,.,CASSFLNEQYF
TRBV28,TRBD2,CASSLLTSGSPYEQYF
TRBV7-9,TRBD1,CASTDRGPGNEQFF
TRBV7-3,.,CASSRGGYGYTF
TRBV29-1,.,CSGGQPNTGELFF
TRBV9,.,CASTWAGEGEQFF
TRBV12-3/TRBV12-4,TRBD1,CASRQGRPSEAFF
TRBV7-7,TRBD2,CASSPQAGGPSYEQYF
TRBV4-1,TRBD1,CASSPGGLNEKLFF
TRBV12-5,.,CASGGNGNTIYF
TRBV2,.,CASRTTGSTQYF
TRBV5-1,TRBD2,CASSYTSGVDTQYF
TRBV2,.,CASLLSLYTRYTF
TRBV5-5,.,CASSWLGQGTQGYEQYF
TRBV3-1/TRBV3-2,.,CASSHESGTGELFF
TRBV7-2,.,CASSLAGQPQHF
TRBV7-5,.,CARSLVSRTGDNPNYGYTF
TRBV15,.,CATSREYQPQHF
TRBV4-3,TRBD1,CASSQEYGTGSDTQYF
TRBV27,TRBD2,CASSSGLAADTQYF
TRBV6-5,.,CASSHTNEQFF
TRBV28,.,CASSLGLGTQYF
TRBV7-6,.,CASSGGVDTQYF
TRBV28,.,CASSGERGLYNEQFF
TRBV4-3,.,CASSQEPQGPSEQFF
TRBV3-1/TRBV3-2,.,CASSPNRASGELFF
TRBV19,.,CATQPTGSTNEKLFF
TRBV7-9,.,CASSRDYLDQYF
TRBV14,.,CASSHLDPSTRYGYTF
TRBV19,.,CASKEVEYTEAFF
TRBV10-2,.,CASSEREYYQPQHF
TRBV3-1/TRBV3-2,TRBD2,CASSKGLVADTQYF
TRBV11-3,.,CASSPETGTNEQYF
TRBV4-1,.,CASSQDPPTGVNYNEQFF
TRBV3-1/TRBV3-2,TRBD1,CASSQGQGLHQPQHF
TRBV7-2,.,CASSSIQGYEQYF